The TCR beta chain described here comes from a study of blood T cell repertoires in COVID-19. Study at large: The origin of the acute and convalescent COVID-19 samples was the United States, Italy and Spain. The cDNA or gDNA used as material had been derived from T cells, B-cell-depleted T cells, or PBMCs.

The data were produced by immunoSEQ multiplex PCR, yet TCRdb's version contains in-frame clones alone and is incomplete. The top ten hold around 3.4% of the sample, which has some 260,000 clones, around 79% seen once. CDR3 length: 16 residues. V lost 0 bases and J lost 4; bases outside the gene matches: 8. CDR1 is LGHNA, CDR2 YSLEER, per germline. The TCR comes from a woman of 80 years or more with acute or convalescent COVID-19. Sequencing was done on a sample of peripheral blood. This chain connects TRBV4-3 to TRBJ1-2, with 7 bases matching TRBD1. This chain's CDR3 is CASSQEKQTGRYGYTF. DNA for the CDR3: TGCGCCAGCAGCCAAGAGAAGCAGACAGGGCGCTATGGCTACACCTTC.